This TCR beta chain emerged from a study of post-analysis software for immune sequencing data. Study as a whole: The patients showed relapsing-remitting, secondary progressive and progressive-relapsing multiple sclerosis courses. Overall study results and limits: Multiple sclerosis was associated with a significant reduction in normalized Chao1 diversity relative to controls. Patients had higher frequencies than controls of roughly five TRBV segments, including TRBV5-6, TRBV5-1 and TRBV20-1.

A note on this clonotype: As yet, its antigen is unknown.

Germline V gene sequence: CDR1 SGHVS, CDR2 FNYEAQ. The CDR3 spans 15 residues. Trimming at V came to 1 base and at J to 8 bases, leaving 4 bases not matched to a gene. Unique molecular identifiers tagged the TCR beta cDNA libraries. TCRdb recomputed calls from the PCR reads with MiXCR, one row per CDR3 protein. The table includes some 890,000 distinct CDR3 sequences, around 53% detected once. The sequence was collected from a girl between 10 and 17 years old with multiple sclerosis. The chain links TRBV7-6 to TRBJ1-6; 8 bases fit TRBD1. The sequenced sample consisted of blood. CDR3: CASSLGAGGYSPLHF. The CDR3 DNA sequence: TGTGCCAGCAGCTTAGGGGCAGGGGGCTATTCACCCCTCCACTTT.